This TCR beta chain was captured in a study of blood T cell repertoires in COVID-19. Everyone who took part was 18 to 89 years old, and they came from some 23 US areas. In the source study's methods: Reference gene primer amplification in the assay estimated nucleated cell counts. TCRdb's table, derived via immunoSEQ multiplex PCR, lists solely in-frame clones and lacks some. V, J and clone size reflect that table, while D and trimming were determined from the DNA. Of roughly 250,000 clones in the sample, about 87% were seen once. V was pared by 6 bases and J by 0 bases, with 14 bases of the junction left unmatched. Germline values: CDR1 MNHEY, CDR2 SVGEGT. The CDR3 extends over 19 amino acids.

The sequenced material came from PBMCs or T cells enriched from blood (not recorded which). This rearrangement joins TRBV6-2 or TRBV6-3 to TRBJ2-1; 10 bases fit TRBD2. The clonotype was recovered from a woman aged 50 to 60 who had recovered from COVID-19. The CDR3 loop is CASSPGVSGGKSSYNEQFF. CDR3 nucleotides: TGTGCCAGCAGCCCTGGGGTTAGCGGGGGGAAGAGCTCCTACAATGAGCAGTTCTTC.